The 9 T cell receptor beta chains below all came from one sample that was sequenced in a study of CD8+ T cells in alopecia areata. cDNA prepared by RNA extraction and subsequent reverse transcription served as the template for sequencing. Data came from immunoSEQ multiplex PCR; TCRdb stores just in-frame clones and leaves some out. The sample lists about 140,000 clones, around 55% occurring once. Sequencing used CD4+ T cells sorted from blood. The receptors were gathered from a human donor in good health.

The chain carries TRBV7-9 and TRBJ1-2; tentative D call: TRBD1 (5 bases). The CDR3 is 15 amino acids. V dropped 3 bases and J dropped 2 bases, with 13 bases sitting between them. Germline lookup yields CDR1 SEHNR and CDR2 FQNEAQ (reference sequence). The CDR3 sequence is CASSLWVWGNYGYTF. The CDR3 DNA is TGTGCCAGCAGCTTGTGGGTTTGGGGGAACTATGGCTACACCTTC.

Only a few counts were recorded for this clone. The gene calls are TRBV6-1 and TRBJ2-3; D remains ambiguous. V dropped 7 bases and J dropped 4 bases, with 12 bases sitting between them. The CDR3 consists of 13 residues. Per germline, CDR1 MNHNS and CDR2 SASEGT. Written as DNA, the CDR3 is TGTGCCAGCACCCTGAAACCACCAGATACGCAGTATTTT. It yields the protein CASTLKPPDTQYF.

As regards this clone: The conserved phenylalanine or tryptophan is not found at the CDR3 terminus, so this likely reflects a read error. The DNA is omitted, as the CDR3 cannot be located on it reliably, and the CDR3 follows TCRdb's listing. The chain is built from TRBV2 and TRBJ1-2; the table's D call, TRBD1, has no DNA check behind it. The CDR3 is 10 residues long, counting both termini. CDR1 SNHLY and CDR2 FYNNEI come from the germline V gene. The CDR3 here is CASGDQGAFG.

The chain uses TRBV5-1 and TRBJ2-5, with D maybe TRBD2 (5 bases). The CDR3 runs 15 residues. Per the germline V gene, CDR1 is SGHRS and CDR2 is YFSETQ. The germline V and J ends were trimmed by 4 bases and 4 bases, with 17 bases remaining between them. The CDR3 DNA sequence: TGCGCCAGCAGCCCAACATTGCTAGCCGGAGAGACCCAGTACTTC. This sequence encodes CASSPTLLAGETQYF.

Only one count was recorded for this clone. The rearrangement links TRBV4-1 to TRBJ2-2; TRBD2 agrees at 9 bases. CDR3 length: 14 residues. Looked up from germline, CDR1 is MGHRA and CDR2 is YSYEKL. The J segment lost 6 bases and the V segment lost 4 bases, leaving 3 bases of the junction unmatched. For the CDR3, the DNA is TGCGCCAGCAGCCTTAGCGGGAGCGCCGGGGAGCTGTTTTTT. Protein: CASSLSGSAGELFF.

There are a few counts of this clone. The chain joins TRBV29-1 to TRBJ2-7; TRBD1 agrees at 9 bases. Looked up from germline, CDR1 is SQVTM and CDR2 is ANQGSEA. J was trimmed by 2 bases and V by 6 bases; bases with no gene match: 8. This CDR3 has 14 amino acids. The CDR3 region is CSVRPGQGAYEQYF. The CDR3, as DNA: TGCAGCGTAAGGCCGGGACAGGGCGCCTACGAGCAGTACTTC.

The chain employs TRBV29-1 and TRBJ1-2, with D perhaps matching TRBD1 (5 bases). The CDR3 loop spans 11 amino acids. From germline, CDR1 is SQVTM and CDR2 ANQGSEA. Trimming stripped 4 bases from V and 8 bases from J, with 11 bases between. The chain's CDR3 is CSVGREGGYTF. In DNA, the CDR3 is TGCAGCGTTGGCAGGGAGGGAGGCTACACCTTC.

This clone appeared a few times. V gene TRBV5-6 combines with J gene TRBJ2-5; 11 positions agree with TRBD1. CDR3 length equals 15 residues. Trimming at V came to 3 bases and at J to 5 bases, leaving 6 bases not matched to a gene. CDR1 is SGHDT and CDR2 is YYEEEE in the germline V gene. CDR3 sequence reads: CASSSAGTGGETQYF. The CDR3 DNA reads TGTGCCAGCAGCTCAGCCGGGACAGGGGGGGAGACCCAGTACTTC.

This clone was observed a handful of times. The CDR3 DNA reads TGTGCCAGCAGCCCTCCAGCGGGAGGAAACTACGAGCAGTACTTC. Translation: CASSPPAGGNYEQYF. The chain carries TRBV6-5 and TRBJ2-7; 9 positions match TRBD2. CDR1 and CDR2 from the germline V gene are MNHEY and SVGAGI. V lost 6 bases and J lost 3; bases outside the gene matches: 9. The CDR3 covers 15 residues.